The 29 T cell receptor beta chains presented below share a single source sample, sequenced in a study of neoadjuvant anti-PD-1 for oral cavity cancer. The assay was immunoSEQ multiplex PCR, and TCRdb's table has in-frame clones only and misses some. The table has under 85,000 clones, about four fifths seen once. This sample comprised PBMCs, obtained before nivolumab (anti-PD-1) treatment. The source of these receptors is a person aged 40 to 85 with oral cavity squamous cell carcinoma.

The CDR3 is CASSQLSSTDTQYF. CDR3 nucleotides: TGCGCCAGCAGCCAGCTCTCTAGCACAGATACGCAGTATTTT. The rearrangement uses TRBV5-1 and TRBJ2-3, with unresolved D. The germline gives CDR1 SGHRS, CDR2 YFSETQ. V was clipped by 4 bases and J by 0 bases, with 9 bases between them. The CDR3 spans 14 residues.

This rearrangement joins TRBV23-1 to TRBJ1-4, with a tentative D call TRBD1 (5 bases). TRBV23-1 is an open reading frame, and its role is uncertain. The CDR3 runs to 16 residues. V shed 6 bases and J shed 3 bases, with 17 bases lying between them. CDR3 DNA: TGCGCCAGCAGGCTCCCAGCCGGGGGAGCTAATGAAAAACTGTTTTTT. Translating gives CASRLPAGGANEKLFF.

The chain recombines TRBV19 with TRBJ2-3, with 8 bases identical to TRBD2. Trimming took 6 bases from V and 8 from J; bases not matched to a gene: 10. This CDR3 has 14 residues. Germline CDR1 reads LNHDA; CDR2 reads SQIVND (reference sequence). The CDR3 here is CASSTGRDGSTQYF. CDR3 sequence (DNA): TGTGCCAGTAGCACCGGGAGGGATGGGAGTACGCAGTATTTT. The full variable domain, with the rest looked up from reference TRBV19 and TRBJ2-3, is DGGITQSPKYLFRKEGQNVTLSCEQNLNHDAMYWYRQDPGQGLRLIYYSQIVNDFQKGDIAEGYSVSREKKESFPLTVTSAQKNPTAFYLCASSTGRDGSTQYFGPGTRLTVL.

This clone has only one observation. This rearrangement joins TRBV4-2 to TRBJ2-2; D unresolved. The CDR3 loop spans 14 amino acids. Trimming took off 3 bases at V and 5 bases at J, with 10 bases between the two ends. In germline, CDR1 is LGHNA, CDR2 YNFKEQ. CDR3 residues: CASSHTIGTGELFF. CDR3 bases: TGTGCCAGCAGCCATACCATCGGTACCGGGGAGCTGTTTTTT.

This chain uses TRBV19 with TRBJ1-1, with 7 bases fitting TRBD1. The junction had 6 bases not matched to a gene; V was cut back by 1 base and J by 7 bases. The germline CDR1 and CDR2 sequences are LNHDA and SQIVND (reference sequence). The CDR3 extends over 14 amino acids. The CDR3 spells CASSIVEGASEAFF. The CDR3 nucleotides read TGTGCCAGTAGTATAGTAGAGGGGGCGAGTGAAGCTTTCTTT.

The sample holds a few counts of this clone. This rearrangement joins TRBV21-1 to TRBJ2-1; the listed D gene, TRBD2, was not tested against the DNA. TRBV21-1 is termed a pseudogene. This CDR3 region has 16 residues. CDR3 nucleotide sequence: TGTGCCAGCACAGAGCATCCCGGGGGTACTAACAATGAGCAGTTCTTC. Its translation: CASTEHPGGTNNEQFF.

This rearrangement joins TRBV28 to TRBJ2-7; possible D gene TRBD1, 5 bases. Germline loops: CDR1 MDHEN, CDR2 SYDVKM. The CDR3 is 13 amino acids. V was clipped by 7 bases and J by 3 bases, with 13 bases between them. Here the CDR3 reads CASTKDTLYEQYF. The CDR3 DNA sequence: TGTGCCAGCACTAAGGACACACTCTACGAGCAGTACTTC.

The table lists this clone with a count of one. This sequence joins TRBV6-5 and TRBJ1-5; TRBD1 matches at 9 bases. The germline V gene has CDR1 MNHEY and CDR2 SVGAGI. The J segment lost 6 bases and the V segment lost 5 bases, leaving 5 bases of the junction unmatched. The CDR3 runs to 14 residues. DNA for the CDR3: TGTGCCAGCAGTGAGGGACAGGGTTTTCAGCCCCAGCATTTT. It translates to CASSEGQGFQPQHF.

The gene calls are TRBV5-1 and TRBJ1-2, with D perhaps TRBD1 (6 bases). The CDR3 covers 14 residues. The germline V gene has CDR1 SGHRS and CDR2 YFSETQ. Deletions cut 9 bases from V and 2 bases from J, with 17 bases between. The CDR3 sequence: CATSVDRKNYGYTF. In DNA, the CDR3 is TGCGCCACCTCAGTTGACAGGAAAAACTATGGCTACACCTTC.

Of note for this clone: The sample contains more than one DNA sequence encoding this CDR3. V is TRBV5-1 and J is TRBJ2-3, with D hard to call. Germline CDR1 SGHRS, CDR2 YFSETQ. V was clipped by 0 bases and J by 3 bases, with 11 bases between them. CDR3 length equals 15 residues. The CDR3, as DNA: TGCGCCAGCAGCTTGGGTGGGGTTGGTACAGATACGCAGTATTTT. Translation gives CASSLGGVGTDTQYF.

The V call is TRBV5-6, the J call TRBJ1-3, with 7 bases aligning to TRBD1. With V trimmed by 4 bases and J by 2 bases, 6 bases remained unmatched. Germline values: CDR1 SGHDT, CDR2 YYEEEE. The CDR3 extends over 15 amino acids. This CDR3 is CASSPTGSPGNTIYF. As DNA, the CDR3 is TGTGCCAGCAGCCCGACAGGGTCTCCTGGAAACACCATATATTTT.

The chain links TRBV4-1 to TRBJ1-5, with D hard to call. This CDR3 has 15 amino acids. V shed 0 bases and J shed 6 bases, with 12 bases lying between them. CDR1 is MGHRA, CDR2 YSYEKL, per germline. The CDR3: CASSQDTEGSQPQHF. The CDR3 DNA sequence: TGCGCCAGCAGCCAAGATACGGAAGGTAGTCAGCCCCAGCATTTT.

This chain uses TRBV27 with TRBJ1-2; 12 nucleotides match TRBD1. CDR3 length equals 16 residues. With V trimmed by 5 bases and J by 7 bases, 11 bases remained unmatched. Per germline, CDR1 MNHEY and CDR2 SMNVEV (reference sequence). CDR3 nucleotides: TGTGCCAGCAGTCTCTCCCCGGGACAGGGGGCGCTTGGCTACACCTTC. Translated, it gives CASSLSPGQGALGYTF.

The gene calls are TRBV6-1 and TRBJ1-5; D might be TRBD1 (6 bases). V was clipped by 3 bases and J by 5 bases, with 11 bases between them. The germline V gene has CDR1 MNHNS and CDR2 SASEGT. The CDR3 spans 14 residues. The CDR3 DNA reads TGTGCCAGCAGTGATAGGGGGGGGTATCAGCCCCAGCATTTT. Its protein is CASSDRGGYQPQHF.

The J gene is TRBJ1-1, the V gene TRBV9, with TRBD1 identical over 8 bases. The CDR3 spans 15 residues. CDR1 SGDLS and CDR2 YYNGEE come from the germline V gene. V gave up 1 base and J gave up 4 bases; unmatched junction bases: 6. DNA of the CDR3: TGTGCCAGCAGCGTATATCAAACAGGGGGCACTGAAGCTTTCTTT. The encoded protein is CASSVYQTGGTEAFF. The whole variable domain, remainder taken from reference TRBV9 and TRBJ1-1, is DSGVTQTPKHLITATGQRVTLRCSPRSGDLSVYWYQQSLDQGLQFLIQYYNGEERAKGNILERFSAQQFPDLHSELNLSSLELGDSALYFCASSVYQTGGTEAFFGQGTRLTVV.

The rearrangement uses TRBV5-1 and TRBJ2-7; the match to TRBD2 covers 8 bases. V was pared by 0 bases and J by 2 bases, with 4 bases of the junction left unmatched. CDR1 SGHRS and CDR2 YFSETQ come from the germline V gene. The CDR3 runs to 15 residues. CDR3 loop: CASSLDSGSPYEQYF. CDR3 coding DNA: TGCGCCAGCAGCTTGGACAGCGGGAGCCCCTACGAGCAGTACTTC.

V usage is TRBV10-3 and J usage is TRBJ1-1; D possibly corresponds to TRBD1 (6 bases). Trimming removed 0 bases from V and 6 bases from J, with 14 bases in between. Germline V CDR1 and CDR2: ENHRY, SYGVKD. This CDR3 is 15 amino acids long. Written as DNA, the CDR3 is TGTGCCATCAGTGAGTCACAGGGTAGGCAGGCTGAAGCTTTCTTT. Translated, it gives CAISESQGRQAEAFF.

The chain has TRBV2 and TRBJ1-5; maybe TRBD1 (6 bases). The CDR3 is made up of 14 amino acids. Germline CDR1 and CDR2: SNHLY and FYNNEI. Trimming stripped 4 bases from V and 2 bases from J, with 9 bases between. CDR3 in DNA: TGTGCCAGCAGTGGACAGGCCCGCAATCAGCCCCAGCATTTT. This translates into CASSGQARNQPQHF.

This chain links TRBV7-9 with TRBJ1-2, with 10 bases that match TRBD1. This CDR3 comprises 17 residues. Trimming took 4 bases from V and 6 from J; bases not matched to a gene: 14. Germline CDR1 SEHNR, CDR2 FQNEAQ (reference sequence). CDR3 sequence (DNA): TGTGCCAGCAGCTCGTCGGGACAGGGGACAAGACGTCATGGCTACACCTTC. It translates to CASSSSGQGTRRHGYTF.

J is TRBJ1-5 and V is TRBV2; tentatively, D is TRBD1 (6 bases). The V gene's germline CDR1 is SNHLY and CDR2 FYNNEI. V was pared by 7 bases and J by 0 bases, with 13 bases between. The CDR3 consists of 15 residues. CDR3 nucleotide sequence: TGTGCCAGCACCATGACAGGAGATAGCAATCAGCCCCAGCATTTT. Translated: CASTMTGDSNQPQHF.

This clone has a single count. The chain has TRBV2 and TRBJ1-3; D might be TRBD1 (6 bases). The germline V gene encodes CDR1 SNHLY and CDR2 FYNNEI. V shed 4 bases and J shed 7 bases, with 8 bases lying between them. The CDR3 contains 12 residues. The CDR3 DNA is TGTGCCAGCAGTGGGCAGGGGAACACCATATATTTT. Protein: CASSGQGNTIYF.

The rearrangement links TRBV19 to TRBJ2-7, with D possibly matching TRBD2 (6 bases). Germline-derived CDR1 and CDR2 are LNHDA and SQIVND (reference sequence). The CDR3 spans 13 residues. The V and J ends lost 6 bases and 6 bases respectively, with 15 bases between them. CDR3 DNA sequence: TGTGCCAGTAGAGGGGACCAGGGAGGCGAGCAGTACTTC. Protein product: CASRGDQGGEQYF.

The J gene is TRBJ2-7, the V gene TRBV2; the match to TRBD1 covers 8 bases. The CDR3 length is 15 residues. The germline V gene encodes CDR1 SNHLY and CDR2 FYNNEI. The junction had 6 bases not matched to a gene; V was cut back by 4 bases and J by 1 base. CDR3 nucleotide sequence: TGTGCCAGCAGTGCTGACAGGGGAGTTTCCTACGAGCAGTACTTC. Protein product: CASSADRGVSYEQYF.

V usage is TRBV11-3 and J usage is TRBJ2-2; 7 bases align to TRBD1. V shed 3 bases and J 0 bases; nucleotides not matched to a gene: 1. The CDR3 spans 15 residues. Germline CDR1 SGHNT, CDR2 YENEEA. Here the CDR3 reads CASSFGTANTGELFF. CDR3 nucleotides: TGTGCCAGCAGCTTTGGGACAGCGAACACCGGGGAGCTGTTTTTT.

This clone was found a few times. The rearrangement joins TRBV19 to TRBJ2-6; 12 bases line up with TRBD1. This CDR3 spans 15 amino acids. V dropped 7 bases and J dropped 8; count of bases not matched to a gene: 6. CDR1 and CDR2 (germline): LNHDA, SQIVND (reference sequence). The CDR3, as DNA: TGTGCCAGTACCACGGGACAGGGGGCGTCCAACGTCCTGACTTTC. It encodes CASTTGQGASNVLTF.

This clone is termed medium-sized (0.01 to 0.1%). This chain joins TRBV2 and TRBJ1-2; possibly TRBD1 for D (6 bases). The CDR3 is made up of 15 amino acids. CDR1 is SNHLY, CDR2 FYNNEI, per germline. Trimming pared 5 bases from V and 8 bases from J, leaving 21 bases between. The CDR3, as DNA: TGTGCCAGCAGTTCCAAGGGGACCGGGGGCTTGGGCTACACCTTC. Translated: CASSSKGTGGLGYTF.

The V and J genes are TRBV6-6 and TRBJ2-7; 14 bases are shared with TRBD2. The CDR3 length is 14 residues. Germline CDR1 reads MNHNY; CDR2 reads SVGAGI (reference sequence). Losses at the gene ends were 6 bases for V and 7 bases for J; bases not matched to a gene: 5. The chain's CDR3 is CASRPGLAGEEQYF. Here the CDR3 DNA reads TGTGCCAGCAGGCCGGGACTAGCGGGAGAGGAGCAGTACTTC.

The chain employs TRBV13 and TRBJ2-1; D possibly corresponds to TRBD2 (5 bases). Germline CDR1 reads PRHDT; CDR2 reads FYEKMQ (reference sequence). V shed 4 bases and J shed 3 bases, with 16 bases lying between them. The CDR3 is 16 residues long. CDR3 sequence (DNA): TGTGCCAGCAGCTCCAAACTAGACCCCAGCTACAATGAGCAGTTCTTC. It specifies CASSSKLDPSYNEQFF.

V is TRBV19 and J is TRBJ1-5, with 7 bases that match TRBD1. V shed 9 bases and J 3 bases; nucleotides not matched to a gene: 8. Germline CDR1 LNHDA, CDR2 SQIVND (reference sequence). The length of the CDR3 is 14 residues. The CDR3 DNA follows: TGTGCCAGCGCGGGACAGCTAGTCAATCAGCCCCAGCATTTT. Protein product: CASAGQLVNQPQHF.